The rows below give T cell receptor beta chains drawn from one sample of a study of graft-versus-host responses after intestinal transplantation. For these TCRs, the target antigens are not known. This table comes from immunoSEQ multiplex PCR, and its TCRdb copy is limited to in-frame clones, with some not included. The profile shows 95,000 to 110,000 clones, roughly 87% of them singletons. The sample was unstimulated CD4+ T cells sorted from spleen or lymph node cells, taken before intestinal transplant. These receptors were taken from a human donor who received an intestinal transplant. Both conserved end residues are trimmed from each CDR3. Fields, in order: CDR3 length, D gene, V gene, J gene, CDR3 protein. A D gene is named only where the DNA matches it firmly.

>12|NA|TRBV6-1|TRBJ1-4
ASLGGRVTEKLF
>11|NA|TRBV7-9|TRBJ2-7
ASTRNLGYEQY
>14|TRBD2|TRBV10-3|TRBJ2-7
ASSYSPSGGAYEQY
>12|TRBD1|TRBV5-4|TRBJ1-2
ASSGQDRGYGYT
>11|TRBD2|TRBV28|TRBJ2-7
ASFSSGRGEQY
>13|TRBD2|TRBV7-9|TRBJ2-5
ASSLFGTSGETQY
>12|NA|TRBV21-1|TRBJ2-1
ATKRTGMRNEQF
>12|NA|TRBV11-2|TRBJ2-3
ASSPARSTDTQY
>10|NA|TRBV28|TRBJ1-3
ASTAFGDTIY
>14|NA|TRBV7-2|TRBJ1-6
ASSLWTRWANSPLH
>12|NA|TRBV6-5|TRBJ2-5
ASSIWTEQETQY
>11|NA|TRBV6-5|TRBJ2-1
ASSSLSSRRKF
>13|TRBD1|TRBV6-5|TRBJ2-7
ASSYSKQGTYEQY
>11|NA|TRBV6-5|TRBJ1-1
ASSSGRQTEAF
>13|NA|TRBV10-3|TRBJ2-5
AIRGGADFSETQY
>9|NA|TRBV6-1|TRBJ1-2
ASSEAGGYT
>14|TRBD2|TRBV7-3|TRBJ2-2
ASSLFAGGDTGELF
>12|NA|TRBV5-1|TRBJ2-5
ASSSGGRGETQY
>12|NA|TRBV5-1|TRBJ2-3
ASSLQGTTDTQY
>12|NA|TRBV27|TRBJ1-1
ASSPRGQSTEAF
>10|NA|TRBV5-1|TRBJ1-2
ASRGGNYGYT
>14|TRBD1|TRBV5-1|TRBJ1-6
ASSQAGQQKNSPLH
>14|NA|TRBV4-3|TRBJ1-5
ASSQGTDYSNQPQH
>13|TRBD2|TRBV18|TRBJ2-7
ASSPPGGSPREQY
>13|NA|TRBV6-1|TRBJ2-2
ASRSLRQNTGELF
>12|TRBD1|TRBV5-5|TRBJ2-7
ASRTGTGESEQY
>17|NA|TRBV7-3|TRBJ2-1
ASSSFGQGSGLGYNEQF
>14|NA|TRBV7-9|TRBJ2-1
ASRPISSGSYNEQF
>11|TRBD1|TRBV5-1|TRBJ2-5
ASSLGTGETQY
>13|TRBD1|TRBV28|TRBJ1-4
ASSHRQGINEKLF
>14|TRBD2|TRBV5-1|TRBJ2-3
ASSFRTSGSTDTQY
>11|NA|TRBV27|TRBJ1-1
ASSFSRQVEAF
>15|TRBD2|TRBV6-7|TRBJ2-5
ASSYFLAGGAGETQY
>12|NA|TRBV2|TRBJ1-1
ASRMTRENTEAF
>12|NA|TRBV5-1|TRBJ2-7
ASSLTDSNYEQY
>11|NA|TRBV6-1|TRBJ1-3
ASHTGLGNTIY
>12|NA|TRBV21-1|TRBJ2-7
ASSKAHLSYEQY
>12|NA|TRBV2|TRBJ1-2
ASSAQGRNYGYT
>9|NA|TRBV19|TRBJ2-7
ASRSSYEQY
>15|NA|TRBV4-1|TRBJ1-5
ASSQPGTGTRNQPQH
>10|NA|TRBV7-9|TRBJ2-3
ASSPRVHTQY